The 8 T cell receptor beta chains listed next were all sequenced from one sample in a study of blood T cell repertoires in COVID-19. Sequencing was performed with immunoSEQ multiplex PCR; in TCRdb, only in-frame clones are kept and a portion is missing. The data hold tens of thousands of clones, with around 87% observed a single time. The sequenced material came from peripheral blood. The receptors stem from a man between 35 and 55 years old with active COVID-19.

CDR3 bases: TGTGCCAGCAGCTTAGGCGACGGAGGAGACTACCCCTACGAGCAGTACTTC. It yields the protein CASSLGDGGDYPYEQYF. The V gene is TRBV7-2, the J gene TRBJ2-7; D might be TRBD2 (5 bases). This CDR3 is built from 17 residues. The germline gives CDR1 SGHTA, CDR2 FQGNSA. V was clipped by 1 base and J by 2 bases, with 18 bases between them.

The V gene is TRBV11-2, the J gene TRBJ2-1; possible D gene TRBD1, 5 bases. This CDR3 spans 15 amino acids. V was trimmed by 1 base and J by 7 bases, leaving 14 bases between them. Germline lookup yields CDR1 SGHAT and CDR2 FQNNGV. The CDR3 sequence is CASSLVVGAKNEQFF. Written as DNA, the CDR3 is TGTGCCAGCAGCTTAGTGGTAGGGGCAAAGAATGAGCAGTTCTTC. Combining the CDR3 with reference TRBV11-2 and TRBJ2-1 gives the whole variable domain EAGVAQSPRYKIIEKRQSVAFWCNPISGHATLYWYQQILGQGPKLLIQFQNNGVVDDSQLPKDRFSAERLKGVDSTLKIQPAKLEDSAVYLCASSLVVGAKNEQFFGPGTRLTVL.

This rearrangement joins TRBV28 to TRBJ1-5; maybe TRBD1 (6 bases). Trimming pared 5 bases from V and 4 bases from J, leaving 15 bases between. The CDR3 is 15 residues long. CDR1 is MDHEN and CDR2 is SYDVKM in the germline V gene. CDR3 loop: CASSTAGEGNQPQHF. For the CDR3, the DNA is TGTGCCAGCAGTACAGCAGGGGAAGGAAATCAGCCCCAGCATTTT. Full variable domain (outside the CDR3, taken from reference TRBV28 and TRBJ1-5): DVKVTQSSRYLVKRTGEKVFLECVQDMDHENMFWYRQDPGLGLRLIYFSYDVKMKEKGDIPEGYSVSREKKERFSLILESASTNQTSMYLCASSTAGEGNQPQHFGDGTRLSIL.

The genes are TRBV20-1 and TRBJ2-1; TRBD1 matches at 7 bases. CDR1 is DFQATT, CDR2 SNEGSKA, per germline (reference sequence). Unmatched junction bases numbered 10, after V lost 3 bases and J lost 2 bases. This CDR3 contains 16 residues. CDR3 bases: TGCAGTGCTAGTGCTTTAGGGGGCCATACCTACAATGAGCAGTTCTTC. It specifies CSASALGGHTYNEQFF.

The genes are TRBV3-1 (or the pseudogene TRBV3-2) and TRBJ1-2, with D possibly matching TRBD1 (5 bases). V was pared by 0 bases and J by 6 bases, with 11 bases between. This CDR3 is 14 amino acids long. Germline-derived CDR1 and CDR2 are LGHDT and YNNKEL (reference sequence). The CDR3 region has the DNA TGTGCCAGCAGCCAAGATTCAGGGCGGCATGGCTACACCTTC. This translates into CASSQDSGRHGYTF.

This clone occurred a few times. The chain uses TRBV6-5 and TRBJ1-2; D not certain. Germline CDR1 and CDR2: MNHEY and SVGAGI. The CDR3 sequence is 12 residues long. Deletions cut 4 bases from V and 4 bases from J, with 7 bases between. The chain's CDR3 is CASSFPGYGYTF. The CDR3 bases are TGTGCCAGCAGTTTTCCAGGCTATGGCTACACCTTC.

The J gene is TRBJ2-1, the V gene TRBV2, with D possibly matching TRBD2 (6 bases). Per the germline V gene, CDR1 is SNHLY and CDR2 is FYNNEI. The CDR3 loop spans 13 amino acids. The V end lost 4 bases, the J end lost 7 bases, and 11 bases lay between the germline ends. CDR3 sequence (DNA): TGTGCCAGCAGTGGACTAGAAGGGAATGAGCAGTTCTTC. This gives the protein CASSGLEGNEQFF.

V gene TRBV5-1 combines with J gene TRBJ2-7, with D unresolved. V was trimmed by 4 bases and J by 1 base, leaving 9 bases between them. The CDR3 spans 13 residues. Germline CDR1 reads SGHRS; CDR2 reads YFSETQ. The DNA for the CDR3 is TGCGCCAGCAGCCCCTTAGATTCCTACGAGCAGTACTTC. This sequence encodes CASSPLDSYEQYF.